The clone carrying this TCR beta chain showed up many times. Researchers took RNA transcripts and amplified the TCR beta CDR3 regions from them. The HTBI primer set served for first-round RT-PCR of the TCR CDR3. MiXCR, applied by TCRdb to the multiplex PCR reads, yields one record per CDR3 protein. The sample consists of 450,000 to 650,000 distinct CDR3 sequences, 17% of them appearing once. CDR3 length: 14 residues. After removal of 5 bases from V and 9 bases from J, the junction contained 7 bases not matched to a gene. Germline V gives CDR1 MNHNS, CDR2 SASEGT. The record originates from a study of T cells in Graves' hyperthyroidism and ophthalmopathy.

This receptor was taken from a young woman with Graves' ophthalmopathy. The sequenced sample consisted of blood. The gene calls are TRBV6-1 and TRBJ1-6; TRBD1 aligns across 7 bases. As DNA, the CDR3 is TGTGCCAGCAGTCTTCGACAGGGAGGTTCACCCCTCCACTTT. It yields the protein CASSLRQGGSPLHF.